The subject of this entry is one T cell receptor beta chain. Its antigen target is currently unknown. No much larger clonotype is one base removed from it; base qualities were not supplied. This record comes from a study of OX40 agonist ivuxolimab in advanced cancers. Background for the entire study: Ivuxolimab was an agonistic, fully human IgG2 monoclonal antibody directed against OX40 (CD134), a costimulatory receptor. Intravenous ivuxolimab was administered to patients every 2 weeks at six dose levels: 0.01, 0.1, 0.3, 1.5, 3 and 10 mg/kg. Among the 50 to 55 dose-escalation patients, around 20 had hepatocellular carcinoma, roughly 15 melanoma, 9 renal cell carcinoma and 9 head and neck cancer. A male proportion of roughly 80% and a mean age of approximately 60 years, ranging from roughly 23 to 79, were recorded for the dose-escalation cohort. Patients were allowed to have had prior anti-PD-1, anti-PD-L1 or anti-CTLA-4 therapy, and roughly 40% of the dose-escalation patients had previously received checkpoint inhibitors. Three dose-escalation patients achieved partial responses, one with hepatocellular carcinoma and two with cutaneous melanoma. Peripheral TCRbeta sequencing was intended to test whether TCR sequence diversity was altered and clonal T-cell expansion was caused by ivuxolimab. The paper reports the monotherapy dose-escalation portion (N of about 54 patients) of the phase I ivuxolimab trial. On the study overall, not on this receptor specifically: At doses of 0.1 to 3.0 mg/kg, clonal expansion of both CD4+ and CD8+ blood T cells was observed from baseline to week 6. Partial responders in the 0.1-3.0 mg/kg groups had among the lowest normalized peripheral clonal expansion, especially among CD8+ T cells. Which antigens the clonally expanded peripheral T cells were specific for was not determined. Low levels of normalized T-cell clonal expansion were also seen in some nonresponding patients. After ivuxolimab, expanded clones were on average more numerous among CD8+ T cells than among CD4+ T cells.

Genomic DNA was isolated from the sorted cells so that the TCRbeta CDR3 region could be sequenced. TCRbeta CDR3 regions were sequenced using the immunoSEQ Assay. This is the immuneACCESS table as TCRdb keeps it, with only in-frame sequences that have V and J called. A part of the clones is gone; compared with another copy, unresolved V genes explain less than half, and the rest is unexplained. This sample gives some 27,000 clones in total; less than 95% of them show up just once. The ten largest make up nearly 25% of the sample. In the germline V gene, CDR1 corresponds to SGHRS and CDR2 to YFSETQ. For this chain, trimming is 2 bases at the V end and 3 bases at the J end, and the number of junction bases without a gene match is 4. The CDR3 covers 14 residues, taking in both the cysteine and the phenylalanine. The kept DNA is CDR3 alone, 42 bases in frame from the first base. Patients with autoimmune disease history or receiving systemic immunosuppression were excluded from the trial. Peripheral blood for TCR sequencing was drawn from every dose cohort at baseline, at cycle 4 day 1 and at cycle 7 day 1. The samples were drawn from a first-in-human, open-label, multicenter phase I dose-escalation trial of ivuxolimab. Adults with locally advanced or metastatic melanoma, renal cell, hepatocellular, or head and neck squamous cell carcinoma were enrolled in the trial. Before TCR sequencing, CD4+ and CD8+ T cells were separately sorted from peripheral blood.

The receptor chain draws on TRBV5-1 and TRBJ2-7, and TRBD1 aligns with 8 junction nucleotides. The TCR comes from an adult with an advanced solid tumor such as melanoma, head and neck, liver or kidney cancer. This material consisted of CD4+ or CD8+ T cells sorted from blood, taken in a trial of the OX40 agonist ivuxolimab. The DNA reads as follows: TGCGCCAGCAGCTTTGGACAGGGCGGCTACGAGCAGTACTTC. This yields the protein CASSFGQGGYEQYF.